Listed below are T cell receptor beta chains from one sample, sequenced in a study of persistence of HIV-infected CD4 T cells. Clones were sequenced by immunoSEQ multiplex PCR, and TCRdb holds only the in-frame ones, with some missing. There are about 36,000 clones in the sample; 80% to 85% occur only once, and approximately 1% lies in the top ten. Their target antigens are unknown. Here the sequenced sample was cultured CD4+ T cells from PBMCs, taken from a patient who received antiretroviral therapy. The source is an adult with HIV. The donor label of this sample is uncertain. CDR3s include the opening cysteine and the closing phenylalanine or tryptophan. D genes are given only for firm matches. Rows may omit the clone size; those that give it use once, few, many or a size class.

size	V	J	D	CDR3	DNA
.	TRBV5-1	TRBJ1-3	.	CASSLVAESGNTIYF	TGCGCCAGCAGCTTGGTCGCGGAATCTGGAAACACCATATATTTT
.	TRBV19	TRBJ2-2	.	CASSPHRELFF	TGTGCCAGTAGCCCACACAGGGAGCTGTTTTTT
once	TRBV29-1	TRBJ2-7	.	CSVGQGGLYEQYF	TGCAGCGTTGGACAGGGAGGGCTCTACGAGCAGTACTTC
.	TRBV4-1	TRBJ1-2	.	CASSQGGSTNYGYTF	TGCGCCAGCAGCCAAGGAGGCAGTACTAACTATGGCTACACCTTC
.	TRBV5-1	TRBJ2-7	.	CASSLGPGEYEQYF	TGCGCCAGCAGCTTGGGGCCGGGGGAATACGAGCAGTACTTC
.	TRBV5-4	TRBJ1-1	.	CASSRDGNMNTEAFF	TGTGCCAGCAGCCGGGACGGGAACATGAACACTGAAGCTTTCTTT
.	TRBV2	TRBJ1-4	.	CASSVSQANEKLFF	TGTGCCAGCAGTGTATCACAGGCGAATGAAAAACTGTTTTTT
.	TRBV6-2/TRBV6-3	TRBJ1-1	.	CASSSRHFAFF	TGTGCCAGCAGTTCCCGACATTTTGCTTTCTTT
.	TRBV6-5	TRBJ1-3	.	CASSYSMTLPTIYF	TGTGCCAGCAGTTACTCGATGACGCTCCCAACCATATATTTT
.	TRBV27	TRBJ1-2	.	CASSFSGAGVGYTF	TGTGCCAGCAGTTTCTCAGGGGCAGGTGTAGGCTACACCTTC
.	TRBV10-2	TRBJ2-1	.	CASSARGEQFF	TGCGCCAGCAGTGCGCGGGGTGAGCAGTTCTTC
.	TRBV4-1	TRBJ1-5	.	CASSQEGMDQPQHF	TGCGCCAGCAGCCAAGAGGGCATGGATCAGCCCCAGCATTTT
.	TRBV12-3/TRBV12-4	TRBJ1-1	.	CASSFGRDTEAFF	TGTGCCAGCAGTTTTGGTAGGGACACTGAAGCTTTCTTT
once	TRBV27	TRBJ1-2	.	CASSPYRQEFYGYTF	TGTGCCAGCAGTCCGTATAGACAGGAATTTTATGGCTACACCTTC
once	TRBV7-3	TRBJ1-6	.	CASSLGLSNSPLHF	TGTGCCAGCAGCTTAGGGTTGTCAAATTCACCCCTCCACTTT
.	TRBV30	TRBJ2-6	.	CAWSTGALSGANVLTF	TGTGCCTGGAGTACCGGGGCGCTATCTGGGGCCAACGTCCTGACTTTC
.	TRBV5-1	TRBJ2-1	.	CASSFVQGGGNNEQFF	TGCGCCAGCAGCTTCGTTCAAGGGGGCGGGAACAATGAGCAGTTCTTC
once	TRBV15	TRBJ1-2	.	CATSRDRGGTYGYTF	TGTGCCACCAGCAGAGATCGGGGGGGGACCTATGGCTACACCTTC
.	TRBV20-1	TRBJ2-1	.	CSASDRVREQFF	TGCAGTGCTAGTGACCGGGTGCGGGAGCAGTTCTTC
.	TRBV15	TRBJ1-5	.	CATSRGFLNNLDPQPQHF	TGTGCCACCAGCAGAGGATTCCTTAACAATTTGGACCCTCAGCCCCAGCATTTT
.	TRBV10-2	TRBJ2-5	.	CASSEGGGPVETQYF	TGCGCCAGCAGTGAGGGAGGGGGGCCGGTAGAGACCCAGTACTTC
.	TRBV19	TRBJ1-2	.	CASSIDQVRVGGYTF	TGTGCCAGTAGTATAGATCAGGTGCGGGTCGGGGGCTACACCTTC
once	TRBV6-5	TRBJ1-4	.	CATESEEKLFF	TGTGCCACCGAAAGCGAGGAAAAACTGTTTTTT
.	TRBV7-2	TRBJ2-1	.	CASSPFVGLLVRNEQFF	TGTGCCAGCAGCCCCTTCGTGGGGCTCTTGGTGCGTAATGAGCAGTTCTTC
.	TRBV5-1	TRBJ2-2	.	CASSLGTANTGELFF	TGCGCCAGCAGCTTGGGGACGGCGAACACCGGGGAGCTGTTTTTT
.	TRBV7-9	TRBJ1-5	.	CASSLGGLHQPQHF	TGTGCCAGCAGCTTAGGAGGGCTCCATCAGCCCCAGCATTTT
few	TRBV5-4	TRBJ1-6	.	CASSGNRLENSPLHF	TGTGCCAGCAGCGGGAACAGGCTGGAAAATTCACCCCTCCACTTT
.	TRBV12-3/TRBV12-4	TRBJ1-5	TRBD1	CASSLQGGQPQHF	TGTGCCAGCAGTTTGCAGGGGGGTCAGCCCCAGCATTTT
.	TRBV3-1/TRBV3-2	TRBJ1-1	.	CASTPSWGNTEAFF	TGTGCCAGCACCCCCAGTTGGGGTAACACTGAAGCTTTCTTT
.	TRBV5-6	TRBJ2-1	TRBD2	CASSSRPSGVNEQFF	TGTGCCAGCAGCTCAAGACCTAGCGGGGTAAATGAGCAGTTCTTC
.	TRBV6-5	TRBJ1-4	.	CASMVVSGTEKLFF	TGTGCCAGCATGGTGGTGTCAGGTACTGAAAAACTGTTTTTT
.	TRBV7-3	TRBJ2-1	.	CASSPQARVYNEQFF	TGTGCCAGCAGCCCTCAGGCGCGGGTATACAATGAGCAGTTCTTC
.	TRBV15	TRBJ1-1	.	CATGGQTNTEAFF	TGTGCCACCGGGGGGCAGACTAACACTGAAGCTTTCTTT
.	TRBV6-5	TRBJ1-5	.	CASRSAPRTNQPQHF	TGTGCCAGCAGGTCTGCCCCCCGAACGAATCAGCCCCAGCATTTT
.	TRBV7-6	TRBJ2-1	.	CASSLYLRDEQFF	TGTGCCAGCAGCTTGTACCTGCGGGATGAGCAGTTCTTC
.	TRBV28	TRBJ1-2	TRBD1	CASSSSGGSNYGYTF	TGTGCCAGCAGTTCCTCAGGGGGTTCTAACTATGGCTACACCTTC
.	TRBV2	TRBJ2-7	.	CASSEGRGGYEQYF	TGTGCCAGCAGTGAAGGAAGGGGGGGCTACGAGCAGTACTTC
.	TRBV5-1	TRBJ2-5	.	CASSLGGGAGAETQYF	TGCGCCAGCAGCTTGGGAGGCGGGGCCGGTGCAGAGACCCAGTACTTC
.	TRBV7-9	TRBJ1-1	TRBD1	CASSPRDRVGYSTEAFF	TGTGCCAGCAGCCCCCGGGACAGGGTGGGGTATAGCACTGAAGCTTTCTTT
few	TRBV7-2	TRBJ1-1	.	CASSPAGVGTEAFF	TGTGCCAGCAGCCCCGCGGGGGTGGGCACTGAAGCTTTCTTT
.	TRBV6-6	TRBJ1-5	.	CASTPTRISGNQPQHF	TGTGCCAGCACCCCCACGAGGATATCGGGCAATCAGCCCCAGCATTTT
.	TRBV6-6	TRBJ2-5	TRBD1	CASSSGQGAGETQYF	TGTGCCAGCAGCTCCGGACAGGGGGCGGGAGAGACCCAGTACTTC
.	TRBV19	TRBJ1-4	.	CASSPLTAATNEKLFF	TGTGCCAGTAGTCCGTTAACAGCCGCAACTAATGAAAAACTGTTTTTT
.	TRBV20-1	TRBJ2-1	.	CSASNLAQFF	TGCAGTGCCAGTAATTTGGCGCAGTTCTTC
.	TRBV5-1	TRBJ2-5	.	CASSLTGRTVQETQYF	TGCGCCAGCAGCTTAACCGGCCGGACGGTCCAAGAGACCCAGTACTTC
.	TRBV3-1/TRBV3-2	TRBJ2-5	.	CASSQVPQGWETQYF	TGTGCCAGCAGCCAAGTCCCACAGGGCTGGGAGACCCAGTACTTC
.	TRBV9	TRBJ2-3	.	CASTPRGLTDTQYF	TGTGCCAGCACCCCACGGGGTCTCACAGATACGCAGTATTTT
.	TRBV4-1	TRBJ2-5	.	CASSQDRRETQYF	TGCGCCAGCAGCCAAGACAGGAGAGAGACCCAGTACTTC
.	TRBV7-9	TRBJ1-4	.	CASSLTTANEKLFF	TGTGCCAGCAGCTTAACGACAGCTAATGAAAAACTGTTTTTT
.	TRBV6-5	TRBJ1-5	.	CASRHVGSNQPQHF	TGTGCCAGCAGACATGTGGGGTCCAATCAGCCCCAGCATTTT
.	TRBV5-1	TRBJ2-7	TRBD1	CASSQQTGLSYEQYF	TGCGCCAGCAGCCAACAGACAGGGCTCTCCTACGAGCAGTACTTC
.	TRBV30	TRBJ1-4	.	CAWSVEGRVGEKLFF	TGTGCCTGGAGTGTAGAGGGCAGGGTGGGGGAAAAACTGTTTTTT
once	TRBV10-3	TRBJ1-1	TRBD1	CAISLDRATEAFF	TGTGCCATCAGTCTTGACAGGGCCACTGAAGCTTTCTTT
.	TRBV4-1	TRBJ2-3	TRBD2	CASSRGTSGGGSGTDTQYF	TGCGCCAGCAGCCGCGGGACTAGCGGGGGGGGTTCCGGAACAGATACGCAGTATTTT
.	TRBV6-5	TRBJ1-1	.	CASSYSPALNTEAFF	TGTGCCAGCAGTTACTCGCCGGCCTTGAACACTGAAGCTTTCTTT
.	TRBV15	TRBJ1-4	.	CATSRGFREKLFF	TGTGCCACCAGCAGAGGGTTCAGGGAAAAACTGTTTTTT
.	TRBV2	TRBJ1-1	.	CASSGERNTEAFF	TGTGCCAGCAGTGGTGAGAGGAACACTGAAGCTTTCTTT